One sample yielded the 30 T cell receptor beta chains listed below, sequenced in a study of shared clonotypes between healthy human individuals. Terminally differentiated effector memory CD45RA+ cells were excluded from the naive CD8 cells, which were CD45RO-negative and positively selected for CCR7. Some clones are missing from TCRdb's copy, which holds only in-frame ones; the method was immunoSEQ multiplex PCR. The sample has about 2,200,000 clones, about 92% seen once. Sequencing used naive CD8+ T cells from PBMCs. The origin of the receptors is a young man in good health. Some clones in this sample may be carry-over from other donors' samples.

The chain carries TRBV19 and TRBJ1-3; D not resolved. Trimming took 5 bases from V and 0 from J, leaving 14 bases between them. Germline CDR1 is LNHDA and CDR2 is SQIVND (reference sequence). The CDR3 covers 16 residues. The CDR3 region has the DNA TGTGCCAGTAGTCCCCGAGACACCCACTCTGGAAACACCATATATTTT. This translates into CASSPRDTHSGNTIYF.

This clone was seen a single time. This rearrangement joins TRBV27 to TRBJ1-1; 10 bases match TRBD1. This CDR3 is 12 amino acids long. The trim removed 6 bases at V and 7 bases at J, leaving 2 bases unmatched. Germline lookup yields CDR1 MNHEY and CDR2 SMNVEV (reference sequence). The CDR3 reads CASRRTGGEAFF. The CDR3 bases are TGTGCCAGCAGGAGGACAGGGGGTGAAGCTTTCTTT.

CDR3 bases: TGTGCCAGTACTGAGAGCGGGAGCCCCACAGATACGCAGTATTTT. Protein: CASTESGSPTDTQYF. V is TRBV19 and J is TRBJ2-3; TRBD2 matches 8 bases. V dropped 7 bases and J dropped 2; count of bases not matched to a gene: 8. This CDR3 is 15 amino acids long. CDR1 LNHDA and CDR2 SQIVND come from the germline V gene (reference sequence).

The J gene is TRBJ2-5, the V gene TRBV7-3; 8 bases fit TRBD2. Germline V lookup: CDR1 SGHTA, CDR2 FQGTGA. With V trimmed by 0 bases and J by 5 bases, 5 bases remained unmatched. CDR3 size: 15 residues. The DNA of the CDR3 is TGTGCCAGCAGCTTAACCGGGACTAGGGGGGAGACCCAGTACTTC. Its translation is CASSLTGTRGETQYF. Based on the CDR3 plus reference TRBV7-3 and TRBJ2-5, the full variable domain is GAGVSQTPSNKVTEKGKYVELRCDPISGHTALYWYRQSLGQGPEFLIYFQGTGAADDSGLPNDRFFAVRPEGSVSTLKIQRTERGDSAVYLCASSLTGTRGETQYFGPGTRLLVL.

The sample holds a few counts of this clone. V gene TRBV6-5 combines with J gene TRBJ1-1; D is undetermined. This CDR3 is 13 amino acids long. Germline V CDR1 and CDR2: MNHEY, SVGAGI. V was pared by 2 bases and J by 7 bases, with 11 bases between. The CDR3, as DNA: TGTGCCAGCAGTTACGGGGAGGGTGGTGAAGCTTTCTTT. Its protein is CASSYGEGGEAFF.

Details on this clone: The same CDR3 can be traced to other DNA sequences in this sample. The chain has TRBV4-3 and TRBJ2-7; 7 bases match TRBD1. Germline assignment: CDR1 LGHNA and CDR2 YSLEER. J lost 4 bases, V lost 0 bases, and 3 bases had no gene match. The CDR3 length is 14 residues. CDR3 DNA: TGCGCCAGCAGCCAAGACAGGGGGAATTACGAGCAGTACTTC. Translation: CASSQDRGNYEQYF.

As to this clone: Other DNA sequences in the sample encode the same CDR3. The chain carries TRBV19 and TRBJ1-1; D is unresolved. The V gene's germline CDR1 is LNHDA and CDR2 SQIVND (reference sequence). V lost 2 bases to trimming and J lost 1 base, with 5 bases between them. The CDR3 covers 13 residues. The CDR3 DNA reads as TGTGCCAGTAGTATAAGTTCGAACACTGAAGCTTTCTTT. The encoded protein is CASSISSNTEAFF.

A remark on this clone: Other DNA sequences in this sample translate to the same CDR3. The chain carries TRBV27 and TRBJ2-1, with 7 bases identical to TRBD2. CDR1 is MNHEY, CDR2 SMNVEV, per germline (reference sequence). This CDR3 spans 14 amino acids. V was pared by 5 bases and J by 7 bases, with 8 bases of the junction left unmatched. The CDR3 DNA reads TGTGCCAGCAGTCTCCGGACTAGTGGGAATGAGCAGTTCTTC. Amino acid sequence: CASSLRTSGNEQFF.

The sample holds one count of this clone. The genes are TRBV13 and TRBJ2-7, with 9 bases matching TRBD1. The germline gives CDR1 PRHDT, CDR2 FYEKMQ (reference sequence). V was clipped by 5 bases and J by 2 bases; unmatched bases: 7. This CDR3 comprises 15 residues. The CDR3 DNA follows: TGTGCCAGCAGCGCCCGGGACAGGGTTACCTACGAGCAGTACTTC. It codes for CASSARDRVTYEQYF.

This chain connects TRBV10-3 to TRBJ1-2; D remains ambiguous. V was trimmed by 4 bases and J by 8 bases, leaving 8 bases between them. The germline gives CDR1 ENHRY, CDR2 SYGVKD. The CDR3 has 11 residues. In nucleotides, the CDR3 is TGTGCCATCAGTGGGCCCATGGGCTACACCTTC. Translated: CAISGPMGYTF.

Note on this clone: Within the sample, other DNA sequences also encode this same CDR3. The CDR3 bases are TGTGCCAGCAGCTTAGGTTTGGGGACCGGGGAGCTGTTTTTT. Its translation: CASSLGLGTGELFF. The chain joins TRBV11-1 to TRBJ2-2; D remains ambiguous. V lost 1 base and J 5 bases, leaving 8 bases between the germline ends. CDR3 size: 14 residues. Germline V gene sequence: CDR1 SGHAT, CDR2 FQDESV (reference sequence).

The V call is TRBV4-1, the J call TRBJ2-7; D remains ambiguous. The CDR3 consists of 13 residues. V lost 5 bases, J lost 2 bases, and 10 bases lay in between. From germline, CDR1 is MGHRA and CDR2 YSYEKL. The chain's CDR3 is CASSLKETYEQYF. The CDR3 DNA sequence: TGCGCCAGCAGCTTAAAGGAAACCTACGAGCAGTACTTC.

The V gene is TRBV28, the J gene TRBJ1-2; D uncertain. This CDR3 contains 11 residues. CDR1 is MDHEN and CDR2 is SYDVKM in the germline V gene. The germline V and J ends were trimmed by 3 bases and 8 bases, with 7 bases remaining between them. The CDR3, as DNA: TGTGCCAGCAGTTTTCAGATGGGCTACACCTTC. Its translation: CASSFQMGYTF.

Written as DNA, the CDR3 is TGTGCCAGCAGTCCATCAGGGGGCCCCTACGAGCAGTACTTC. It translates to CASSPSGGPYEQYF. This chain uses TRBV28 with TRBJ2-7, with 8 bases aligning to TRBD1. Germline-derived CDR1 and CDR2 are MDHEN and SYDVKM. CDR3 length: 14 amino acids. Losses at the gene ends were 5 bases for V and 2 bases for J; bases not matched to a gene: 5.

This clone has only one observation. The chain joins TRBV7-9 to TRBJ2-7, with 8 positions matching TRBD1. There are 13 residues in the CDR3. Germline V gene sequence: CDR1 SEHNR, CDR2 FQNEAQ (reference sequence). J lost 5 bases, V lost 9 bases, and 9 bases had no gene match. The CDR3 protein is CASTQGATDEQYF. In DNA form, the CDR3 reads TGTGCCAGTACCCAGGGGGCAACCGACGAGCAGTACTTC.

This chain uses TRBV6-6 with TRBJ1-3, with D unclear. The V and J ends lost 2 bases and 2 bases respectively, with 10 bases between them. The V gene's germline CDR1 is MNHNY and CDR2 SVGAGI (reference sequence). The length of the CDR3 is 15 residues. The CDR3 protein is CASSYDGFTGNTIYF. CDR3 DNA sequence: TGTGCCAGCAGTTACGATGGTTTTACTGGAAACACCATATATTTT.

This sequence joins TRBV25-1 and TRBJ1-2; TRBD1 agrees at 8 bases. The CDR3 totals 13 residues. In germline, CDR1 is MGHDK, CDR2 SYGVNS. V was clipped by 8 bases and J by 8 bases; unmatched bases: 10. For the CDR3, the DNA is TGTGCCAGCTTCACAGGGGGGAAGGAGGGCTACACCTTC. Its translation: CASFTGGKEGYTF.

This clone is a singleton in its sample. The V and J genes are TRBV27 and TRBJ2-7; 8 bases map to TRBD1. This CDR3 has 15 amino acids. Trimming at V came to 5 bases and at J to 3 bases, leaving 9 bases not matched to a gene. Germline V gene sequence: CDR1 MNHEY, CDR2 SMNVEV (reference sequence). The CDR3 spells CASSLGRTGYYEQYF. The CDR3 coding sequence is TGTGCCAGCAGTCTGGGAAGGACAGGGTACTACGAGCAGTACTTC.

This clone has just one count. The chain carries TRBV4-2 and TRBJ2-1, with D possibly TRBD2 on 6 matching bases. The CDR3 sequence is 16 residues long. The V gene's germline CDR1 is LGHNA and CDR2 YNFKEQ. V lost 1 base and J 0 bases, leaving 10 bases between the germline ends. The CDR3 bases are TGTGCCAGCAGCCAAGGGGGGGTCGGCTCCTACAATGAGCAGTTCTTC. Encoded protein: CASSQGGVGSYNEQFF.

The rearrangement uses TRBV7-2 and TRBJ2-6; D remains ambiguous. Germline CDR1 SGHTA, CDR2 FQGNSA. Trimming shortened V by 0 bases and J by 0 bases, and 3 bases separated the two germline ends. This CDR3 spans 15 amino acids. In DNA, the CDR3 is TGTGCCAGCAGCTTAGCGGACTCTGGGGCCAACGTCCTGACTTTC. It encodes CASSLADSGANVLTF.

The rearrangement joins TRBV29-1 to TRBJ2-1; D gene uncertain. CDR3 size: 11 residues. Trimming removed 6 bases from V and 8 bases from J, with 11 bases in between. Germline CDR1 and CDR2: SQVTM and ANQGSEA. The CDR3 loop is CSVRLDYEQFF. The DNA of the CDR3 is TGCAGCGTCCGACTTGACTATGAGCAGTTCTTC.

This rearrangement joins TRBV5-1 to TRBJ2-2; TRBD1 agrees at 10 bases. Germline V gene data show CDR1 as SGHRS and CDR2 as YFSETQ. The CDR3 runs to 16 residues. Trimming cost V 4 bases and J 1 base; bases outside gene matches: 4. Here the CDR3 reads CASSTRTGGNTGELFF. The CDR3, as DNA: TGCGCCAGCAGCACACGGACAGGGGGGAACACCGGGGAGCTGTTTTTT.

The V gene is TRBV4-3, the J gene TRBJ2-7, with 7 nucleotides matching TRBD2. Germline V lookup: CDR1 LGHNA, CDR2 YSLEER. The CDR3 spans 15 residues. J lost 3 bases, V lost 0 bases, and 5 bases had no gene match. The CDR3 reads CASSQDMAGDYEQYF. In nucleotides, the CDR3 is TGCGCCAGCAGCCAAGATATGGCGGGGGACTACGAGCAGTACTTC.

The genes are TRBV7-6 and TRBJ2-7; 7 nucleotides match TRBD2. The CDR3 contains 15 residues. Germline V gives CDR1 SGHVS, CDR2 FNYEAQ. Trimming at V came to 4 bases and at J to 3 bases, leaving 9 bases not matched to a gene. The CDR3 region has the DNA TGTGCCAGCAGCTGGGTTGCGGGAGACTACTACGAGCAGTACTTC. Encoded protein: CASSWVAGDYYEQYF.

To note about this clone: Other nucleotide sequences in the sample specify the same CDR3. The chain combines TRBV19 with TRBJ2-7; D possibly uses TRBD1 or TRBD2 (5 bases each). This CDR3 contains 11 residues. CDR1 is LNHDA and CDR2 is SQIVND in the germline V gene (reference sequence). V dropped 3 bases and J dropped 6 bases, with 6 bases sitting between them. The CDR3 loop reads CASSIGGEQYF. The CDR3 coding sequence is TGTGCCAGTAGTATTGGGGGCGAGCAGTACTTC.

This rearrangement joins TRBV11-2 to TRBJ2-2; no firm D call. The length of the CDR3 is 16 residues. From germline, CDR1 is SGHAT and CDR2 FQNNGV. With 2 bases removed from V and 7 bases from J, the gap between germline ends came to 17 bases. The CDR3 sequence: CASSLPFVRRGGELFF. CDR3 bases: TGTGCCAGCAGCTTACCGTTTGTCAGACGCGGCGGGGAGCTGTTTTTT.

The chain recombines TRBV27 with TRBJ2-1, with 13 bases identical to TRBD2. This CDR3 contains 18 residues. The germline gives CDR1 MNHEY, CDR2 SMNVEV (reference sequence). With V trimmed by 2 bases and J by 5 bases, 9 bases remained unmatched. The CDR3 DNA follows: TGTGCCAGCAGTTTAAGGACTAGCGGGAGTAGGGCTAACAATGAGCAGTTCTTC. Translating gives CASSLRTSGSRANNEQFF.

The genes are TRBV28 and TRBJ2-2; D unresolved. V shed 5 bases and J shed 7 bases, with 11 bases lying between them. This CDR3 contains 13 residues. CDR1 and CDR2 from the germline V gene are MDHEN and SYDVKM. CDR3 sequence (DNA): TGTGCCAGCAGTCCCCGGTTAGGCGGGGAGCTGTTTTTT. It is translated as CASSPRLGGELFF.

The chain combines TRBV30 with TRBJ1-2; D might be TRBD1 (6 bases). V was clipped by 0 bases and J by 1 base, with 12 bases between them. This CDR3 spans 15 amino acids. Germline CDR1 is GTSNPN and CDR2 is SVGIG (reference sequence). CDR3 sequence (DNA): TGTGCCTGGAGTGTAACAGGGCCCGATAACTATGGCTACACCTTC. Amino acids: CAWSVTGPDNYGYTF.

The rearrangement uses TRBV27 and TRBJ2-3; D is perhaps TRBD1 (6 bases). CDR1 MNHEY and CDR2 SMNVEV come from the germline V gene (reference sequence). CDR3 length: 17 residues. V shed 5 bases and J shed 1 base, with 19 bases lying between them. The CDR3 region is CASSPRVQGWGTDTQYF. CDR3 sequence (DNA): TGTGCCAGCAGTCCAAGAGTACAGGGCTGGGGCACAGATACGCAGTATTTT.